This T cell receptor (beta chain) was documented in a study of cytomegalovirus exposure and HLA in healthy donors. The table lists this clone with a few counts. No antigen is known for it. Study-level findings and limits: Some segments of the V type, notably TRBV6-2 and TRBV6-3, were excluded as indistinguishable.

The CDR3 consists of 15 residues. V trimming: 1 base; J trimming: 6 bases; junction bases outside the gene matches: 2. CDR1 SGHRS and CDR2 YFSETQ come from the germline V gene. Amplification used 60 Vbeta primers and 13 Jbeta primers. The data were produced by immunoSEQ multiplex PCR, yet TCRdb's version contains in-frame clones alone and is incomplete. The sample records roughly 84,000 clones, around 66% being singletons. The material sequenced was PBMCs. The rearrangement links TRBV5-1 to TRBJ2-1; 12 nucleotides line up with TRBD2. The receptor was derived from a woman aged 40 to 55 in good health and CMV-seropositive. The CDR3 sequence: CASSLMTSGGNEQFF. The DNA for the CDR3 is TGCGCCAGCAGCTTGATGACTAGCGGGGGCAATGAGCAGTTCTTC.